This T cell receptor beta chain was observed in a study of Graves' ophthalmopathy and Graves' hyperthyroidism. Hyperthyroidism was considered stable when no ophthalmopathy appeared within 18 months of follow-up. Aged 18 to 65, the patients with hyperthyroidism had under 2 months' duration and were newly diagnosed. Diagnoses were established from clinical symptoms, serum thyroxine, TRAb, thyroid ultrasound and orbital computed tomography. This CDR3 spans 13 amino acids. CDR1 and CDR2 from the germline V gene are SGHRS and YFSETQ. The TCR beta CDR3 regions underwent amplification from RNA transcripts. First-round RT-PCR with HTBI primers preceded a second-round multiplex PCR. TCRdb ran MiXCR on the multiplex PCR reads and lists one entry per CDR3 protein. The sample has tens of thousands of distinct CDR3 sequences, roughly 50% seen once. Study-wide results and limits: Both a roughly 65% sensitivity and a roughly 75% specificity characterized the model's predictions of ophthalmopathy progression.

For this clonotype: Antigen: not known. At one end the junction does not follow the germline gene, possibly because of a read error.

The receptor was isolated from an adult woman with stable Graves' hyperthyroidism. The chain joins TRBV5-1 to TRBJ2-5, with D unclear. Sequenced sample: peripheral blood. CDR3 coding DNA: TGTGCCAGCAGCTTGGCCAGTACAGAGACCCAGTACTTC. This gives the protein CASSLASTETQYF.